The 22 T cell receptor beta chains reported below all come from one sample, sequenced in a study of blood T cells in healthy people across ages. Combining a sample-barcoded 5' primer with a J-beta primer mix, a second PCR ran for roughly 7 to 12 cycles. MiXCR, applied by TCRdb to the 5' RACE reads, yields one record per CDR3 protein. The sample lists over a million distinct CDR3 sequences, approximately 59% occurring once. Sequenced: blood. These receptors came from a young man in good health.

The chain is built from TRBV10-3 and TRBJ2-6; a possible D gene is TRBD1 (5 bases). Germline loops: CDR1 ENHRY, CDR2 SYGVKD. Trimming pared 11 bases from V and 2 bases from J, leaving 19 bases between. CDR3 size: 16 residues. CDR3 protein: CASQDCVGTGANVLTF. The CDR3 DNA reads as TGTGCCTCACAGGATTGTGTGGGTACTGGGGCCAACGTCCTGACTTTC.

This chain uses TRBV24-1 with TRBJ2-2, with 7 bases fitting TRBD1. Trimming took 3 bases from V and 0 from J; bases not matched to a gene: 3. Per germline, CDR1 KGHDR and CDR2 SFDVKD. CDR3 length: 16 residues. CDR3 bases: TGTGCCACCAGTGATCCAACAGGGGCGAACACCGGGGAGCTGTTTTTT. It encodes CATSDPTGANTGELFF.

The gene calls are TRBV30 and TRBJ2-7, with TRBD1 matching 9 bases. Trimming cost V 4 bases and J 5 bases; bases outside gene matches: 9. Germline V gene sequence: CDR1 GTSNPN, CDR2 SVGIG (reference sequence). The CDR3 is 14 residues long. The CDR3, as DNA: TGTGCCTGGAACCTCAACAGGGGGCTAGACGAGCAGTACTTC. Its protein is CAWNLNRGLDEQYF.

This clonotype was recorded once. The V and J genes are TRBV24-1 and TRBJ2-1, with a tentative D call TRBD1 (6 bases). Germline CDR1 and CDR2: KGHDR and SFDVKD. The CDR3 has 16 residues. Trimming cost V 3 bases and J 10 bases, with 21 bases left between them. This CDR3 reads CATSDHGRGILREQFF. The DNA of the CDR3 is TGTGCCACCAGTGATCACGGCAGGGGCATCCTTAGGGAGCAGTTCTTC.

The chain has TRBV20-1 and TRBJ2-5; D gene ambiguous. Germline lookup yields CDR1 DFQATT and CDR2 SNEGSKA (reference sequence). This CDR3 region has 10 residues. The V end lost 7 bases, the J end lost 7 bases, and 10 bases lay between the germline ends. CDR3 nucleotide sequence: TGCAGTGTACAACGTGGGACCCAGTACTTC. It encodes CSVQRGTQYF.

This clonotype showed up just once. This chain connects TRBV27 to TRBJ1-5; D remains unclear. This CDR3 comprises 13 residues. V was trimmed by 6 bases and J by 5 bases, leaving 11 bases between them. Germline CDR1 is MNHEY and CDR2 is SMNVEV (reference sequence). CDR3 sequence reads: CASSHMKDQPQHF. In DNA, the CDR3 is TGTGCCAGCAGCCATATGAAGGATCAGCCCCAGCATTTT.

The chain is built from TRBV7-2 and TRBJ2-7, with 12 bases fitting TRBD2. The junction had 6 bases not matched to a gene; V was cut back by 5 bases and J by 4 bases. CDR1 SGHTA and CDR2 FQGNSA come from the germline V gene. The CDR3 spans 15 residues. The CDR3: CASSPQLAGGYEQYF. The CDR3 DNA reads TGTGCCAGCAGCCCACAACTAGCGGGAGGATACGAGCAGTACTTC.

There are a few counts of this clonotype. The chain employs TRBV5-5 and TRBJ1-2, with TRBD1 as a possible D gene (5 bases). This CDR3 has 13 amino acids. With 4 bases removed from V and 8 bases from J, the gap between germline ends came to 15 bases. Per germline, CDR1 SGHKS and CDR2 YYEKEE (reference sequence). The CDR3 loop is CASSVTSGVGYTF. The CDR3 DNA follows: TGTGCCAGCAGCGTAACCTCGGGGGTCGGCTACACCTTC.

The rearrangement uses TRBV20-1 and TRBJ2-3, with D possibly called TRBD1 or TRBD2 (5 bases each). Trimming cost V 3 bases and J 5 bases, with 27 bases left between them. The CDR3 sequence is 18 residues long. CDR1 and CDR2 (germline): DFQATT, SNEGSKA (reference sequence). The CDR3 DNA sequence: TGCAGTGCTAGGATTCTCGGCTTTTGGGGGAGTGCTGAAGATACGCAGTATTTT. As protein: CSARILGFWGSAEDTQYF.

Written as DNA, the CDR3 is TGTGCCAGCAGTCCCCCCGGACAGAATCTTTTCTCTGGGGCCAACGTCCTGACTTTC. Translated: CASSPPGQNLFSGANVLTF. The rearrangement joins TRBV28 to TRBJ2-6; weak D call: TRBD1 (6 bases). The V gene's germline CDR1 is MDHEN and CDR2 SYDVKM. Trimming took 5 bases from V and 0 from J, leaving 20 bases between them. This CDR3 comprises 19 residues.

The V and J genes are TRBV6-5 and TRBJ1-4; 12 bases agree with TRBD1. Trimming took 10 bases from V and 2 from J; bases not matched to a gene: 5. Germline V gene lookup returns CDR1 MNHEY and CDR2 SVGAGI. The length of the CDR3 is 15 residues. The CDR3 bases are TGTGCCACCGGCGGGACAGGGGGCACTAATGAAAAACTGTTTTTT. It yields the protein CATGGTGGTNEKLFF.

The chain employs TRBV4-1 and TRBJ2-1; TRBD2 agrees at 10 bases. V lost 3 bases, J lost 2 bases, and 4 bases stayed unmatched. CDR1 and CDR2 from the germline V gene are MGHRA and YSYEKL. This CDR3 is 16 amino acids long. The CDR3 nucleotides are TGCGCCAGCAGCCATCTAGCGGGAGCTACCTACAATGAGCAGTTCTTC. Residues: CASSHLAGATYNEQFF.

The chain combines TRBV18 with TRBJ1-1; D possibly corresponds to TRBD1 (5 bases). Per the germline V gene, CDR1 is KGHSH and CDR2 is LQKENI. Trimming left V 0 bases short and J 0 bases short, with 14 bases between. The CDR3 totals 17 residues. The CDR3 region is CASSPPGRAGMNTEAFF. For the CDR3, the DNA is TGTGCCAGCTCACCACCGGGGAGGGCAGGGATGAACACTGAAGCTTTCTTT.

The chain links TRBV18 to TRBJ1-1; D not certain. The CDR3 is 15 amino acids. V gave up 3 bases and J gave up 2 bases, with 13 bases separating them. CDR1 and CDR2 (germline): KGHSH, LQKENI. The CDR3 reads CASSPTLEDNTEAFF. The CDR3 DNA sequence: TGTGCCAGCTCACCTACCCTCGAAGACAACACTGAAGCTTTCTTT.

V gene TRBV7-9 combines with J gene TRBJ2-4; 7 bases agree with TRBD2. Near its end, the DNA agrees better with TRBJ2-5, so the J call may be wrong. The CDR3 is made up of 18 amino acids. Germline lookup yields CDR1 SEHNR and CDR2 FQNEAQ (reference sequence). Written as DNA, the CDR3 is TGTGCCAGCAGTTTAAAAGGAGGAGGACTAGTGGAGCAAGAGACCCAGTACTTC. Translation: CASSLKGGGLVEQETQYF.

The gene calls are TRBV2 and TRBJ1-1; D is perhaps TRBD1 (6 bases). V lost 6 bases and J lost 1, with 9 bases in between. Germline lookup yields CDR1 SNHLY and CDR2 FYNNEI. This CDR3 comprises 13 residues. CDR3 DNA: TGTGCCAGCAGAAAACAGGGGAACACTGAAGCTTTCTTT. It specifies CASRKQGNTEAFF.

The chain has TRBV5-1 and TRBJ2-1; D gene uncertain. Germline loops: CDR1 SGHRS, CDR2 YFSETQ. The CDR3 runs to 11 residues. The ends were cut back, 6 bases at V and 5 bases at J, with 6 bases in the middle. This CDR3 reads CASTRHNEQFF. The DNA for the CDR3 is TGCGCCAGCACCCGGCACAATGAGCAGTTCTTC.

This chain uses TRBV20-1 with TRBJ2-1, with 8 bases that match TRBD2. The CDR3 length is 14 residues. V lost 3 bases to trimming and J lost 4 bases; unmatched junction nucleotides: 5. CDR1 and CDR2 from the germline V gene are DFQATT and SNEGSKA (reference sequence). The CDR3 spells CSASGGVRYNEQFF. The CDR3 coding sequence is TGCAGTGCTAGCGGGGGGGTGAGGTACAATGAGCAGTTCTTC.

The rearrangement links TRBV14 to TRBJ2-5; 7 nucleotides match TRBD1. The tail of the sequence fits TRBJ2-7 better, so the J call may be wrong. Germline V lookup: CDR1 SGHDN, CDR2 FVKESK. The CDR3 extends over 13 amino acids. The CDR3 here is CASRAGTDYEQYF. The CDR3 DNA reads TGTGCCAGCAGAGCCGGGACAGATTACGAGCAGTACTTC.

The V call is TRBV29-1, the J call TRBJ2-7; 7 nucleotides align to TRBD1. CDR1 is SQVTM and CDR2 is ANQGSEA in the germline V gene. V was pared by 0 bases and J by 7 bases, with 6 bases of the junction left unmatched. The CDR3 consists of 13 residues. The CDR3 loop is CSVEERGGYEQYF. In DNA form, the CDR3 reads TGCAGCGTTGAAGAGCGAGGGGGCTATGAGCAGTACTTC.

This chain joins TRBV6-4 and TRBJ2-5; a weak D match, TRBD1 (6 bases). This CDR3 spans 20 amino acids. The V gene's germline CDR1 is MRHNA and CDR2 SNTAGT. Trimming cost V 4 bases and J 2 bases, with 29 bases left between them. The CDR3 loop is CASSAHLGAEGIGSQETQYF. Here the CDR3 DNA reads TGTGCCAGCAGTGCCCACCTGGGGGCTGAAGGAATTGGGAGTCAAGAGACCCAGTACTTC.

V gene TRBV11-1 combines with J gene TRBJ2-5; D is possibly TRBD2 (6 bases). Trimming took 6 bases from V and 2 from J, leaving 10 bases between them. Germline loops: CDR1 SGHAT, CDR2 FQDESV (reference sequence). This CDR3 has 13 residues. CDR3 nucleotides: TGTGCCAGCAGTCGCGGGGAGCAAGAGACCCAGTACTTC. The encoded protein is CASSRGEQETQYF.